The sequence of this TCR beta chain was determined in a study of T cell responses to AZD1222 COVID-19 vaccine. Across the study: Pooled in the analysis were second doses at about 4 or about 12 weeks.

Concerning this clone: No antigen is known for it.

Study conclusions and caveats: Donors skewed white British and female; clonal diversity was possibly underestimated. Reportedly, nearly half of unique spike TCRs recognized epitopes outside B.1.351/B.1.1.7 mutations.

TCRdb keeps only in-frame clones here, not all; method: immunoSEQ multiplex PCR. The sample holds 120,000 or so clones, 70% to 90% seen once. The CDR3 has 17 residues. Germline lookup yields CDR1 SGHRS and CDR2 YFSETQ. The ends were cut back, 6 bases at V and 2 bases at J, with 22 bases in the middle. This chain joins TRBV5-1 and TRBJ2-3; a possible D gene is TRBD1 (5 bases). The TCR sequence derives from an adult in good health. Material: peripheral blood, obtained on day 0 of AZD1222 vaccination. The CDR3 DNA reads TGCGCCAGCACTTTATTAAGCGACAGATTTAACACAGATACGCAGTATTTT. It yields the protein CASTLLSDRFNTDTQYF.